The 5 T cell receptor beta chains below all came from one sample that was sequenced in a study of cytomegalovirus exposure and HLA in healthy donors. It was with 60 Vbeta and 13 Jbeta primers that the PCR ran. Only in-frame clones appear in the TCRdb table, and some are missing; sequencing was by immunoSEQ multiplex PCR. The table includes about 210,000 clones, about 85% detected once. Sequenced input: PBMCs. These TCRs come from a male donor in good health and CMV-seropositive.

This clone has only a few counts. V and J are TRBV28 and TRBJ2-4; 7 nucleotides align to TRBD2. Germline V gene lookup returns CDR1 MDHEN and CDR2 SYDVKM. The CDR3 is 16 amino acids. The V segment lost 3 bases and the J segment 7 bases; nucleotides outside the gene matches: 12. CDR3 DNA: TGTGCCAGCAGTTTTTCCCTTACCGGACTAGAGAACATTCAGTACTTC. This codes for CASSFSLTGLENIQYF.

A note on this clone: Other DNA variants within this sample encode the same CDR3. The CDR3 region is CASSRTGLGYGYTF. The DNA for the CDR3 is TGTGCCAGCAGCCGAACAGGTTTGGGCTATGGCTACACCTTC. V is TRBV4-2 and J is TRBJ1-2; possible D gene TRBD1, 5 bases. CDR1 is LGHNA and CDR2 is YNFKEQ in the germline V gene. The CDR3 loop spans 14 amino acids. The ends were cut back, 4 bases at V and 4 bases at J, with 13 bases in the middle.

The rearrangement links TRBV7-3 to TRBJ1-1; 8 bases line up with TRBD1. V shed 3 bases, J shed 1 base, and the junction held 1 base outside the gene matches. The CDR3 extends over 14 amino acids. Germline-derived CDR1 and CDR2 are SGHTA and FQGTGA. In DNA, the CDR3 is TGTGCCAGCAGCTTCGGACAGGGGAACACTGAAGCTTTCTTT. This translates into CASSFGQGNTEAFF. The full variable domain, completed using reference TRBV7-3 and TRBJ1-1, is GAGVSQTPSNKVTEKGKYVELRCDPISGHTALYWYRQSLGQGPEFLIYFQGTGAADDSGLPNDRFFAVRPEGSVSTLKIQRTERGDSAVYLCASSFGQGNTEAFFGQGTRLTVV.

The chain has TRBV6-5 and TRBJ1-4; D might be TRBD1 (5 bases). The CDR3 totals 12 residues. Germline CDR1 and CDR2: MNHEY and SVGAGI. V dropped 6 bases and J dropped 7 bases, with 9 bases sitting between them. The CDR3 region is CASRTGFEKLFF. In DNA form, the CDR3 reads TGTGCCAGCAGAACAGGTTTTGAAAAACTGTTTTTT.

The V and J genes are TRBV15 and TRBJ2-3; 10 bases fit TRBD1. This CDR3 has 16 residues. Trimming cost V 3 bases and J 5 bases; bases outside gene matches: 8. Germline loops: CDR1 LNHNV, CDR2 YYDKDF (reference sequence). The CDR3: CATSRGQGSTRDTQYF. CDR3 DNA sequence: TGTGCCACCAGCAGGGGACAGGGGTCGACGCGAGATACGCAGTATTTT.